These 17 T cell receptor beta chains share one sample of origin, sequenced in a study of CD8 T cells in Susac syndrome. RNA amounts of roughly 0.45 to 1 ug underwent reverse transcription with random hexamers. One entry per CDR3 protein results from TCRdb running MiXCR on the immunoSEQ multiplex PCR reads. The sample lists some 120,000 distinct CDR3 sequences, roughly 96% occurring once. Sample: CD4+ T cells from PBMCs. The receptors were gathered from a human donor in good health.

The chain joins TRBV7-9 to TRBJ2-2; 9 nucleotides agree with TRBD2. The V segment lost 5 bases and the J segment 4 bases; nucleotides outside the gene matches: 11. The CDR3 length is 17 residues. Looked up from germline, CDR1 is SEHNR and CDR2 is FQNEAQ (reference sequence). The CDR3 nucleotides read TGTGCCAGCAGCCTCGGTAGCGGGAGACGAGGCACCGGGGAGCTGTTTTTT. Encoded protein: CASSLGSGRRGTGELFF.

The chain's CDR3 is CSVGKVGPRYEQYF. The CDR3 DNA reads TGCAGCGTCGGGAAAGTGGGGCCGAGATACGAGCAGTACTTC. The chain is built from TRBV29-1 and TRBJ2-7, with D perhaps TRBD1 or TRBD2 (5 bases each). The CDR3 is made up of 14 amino acids. Trimming shortened V by 6 bases and J by 4 bases, and 19 bases separated the two germline ends. Germline CDR1 reads SQVTM; CDR2 reads ANQGSEA.

The V and J genes are TRBV19 and TRBJ2-3; the D gene is possibly TRBD1 (6 bases). Trimming stripped 4 bases from V and 5 bases from J, with 16 bases between. This CDR3 spans 15 amino acids. The germline V gene has CDR1 LNHDA and CDR2 SQIVND (reference sequence). The CDR3, as DNA: TGTGCCAGTAGTACCACAGGGCACAAGAGAGATACGCAGTATTTT. Translated: CASSTTGHKRDTQYF. Using reference TRBV19 and TRBJ2-3 for the parts outside the CDR3, the full variable domain is DGGITQSPKYLFRKEGQNVTLSCEQNLNHDAMYWYRQDPGQGLRLIYYSQIVNDFQKGDIAEGYSVSREKKESFPLTVTSAQKNPTAFYLCASSTTGHKRDTQYFGPGTRLTVL.

V and J are TRBV5-1 and TRBJ1-2, with D possibly being TRBD1 (6 bases). With 4 bases removed from V and 1 base from J, the gap between germline ends came to 11 bases. The CDR3 runs to 14 residues. Germline V gene sequence: CDR1 SGHRS, CDR2 YFSETQ. CDR3: CASSQDSHNYGYTF. Written as DNA, the CDR3 is TGCGCCAGCAGCCAGGACAGTCATAACTATGGCTACACCTTC.

The chain links TRBV2 to TRBJ2-7; 8 bases align to TRBD2. Per germline, CDR1 SNHLY and CDR2 FYNNEI. The ends lost 1 base at V and 10 bases at J; junction bases unmatched: 3. There are 12 residues in the CDR3. The CDR3 DNA is TGTGCCAGCAGTGAAGGAAGCGGGAGACAGTACTTC. Amino acids: CASSEGSGRQYF.

The J gene is TRBJ2-5, the V gene TRBV29-1; D perhaps matches TRBD2 (5 bases). This CDR3 region has 13 residues. Germline V gene data show CDR1 as SQVTM and CDR2 as ANQGSEA. V was pared by 7 bases and J by 1 base, with 13 bases between. CDR3 region: CSGTDGLQETQYF. Here the CDR3 DNA reads TGCAGCGGAACCGACGGACTCCAAGAGACCCAGTACTTC.

The chain has TRBV29-1 and TRBJ2-5; a weak D match, TRBD2 (5 bases). The V end lost 1 base, the J end lost 1 base, and 19 bases lay between the germline ends. The CDR3 extends over 17 amino acids. Germline CDR1 SQVTM, CDR2 ANQGSEA. The CDR3 DNA sequence: TGCAGCGTTGAAGGGGGTCATACTAGATCTTTCCAAGAGACCCAGTACTTC. Its protein product is CSVEGGHTRSFQETQYF.

This chain uses TRBV28 with TRBJ1-2; D gene ambiguous. V was pared by 6 bases and J by 0 bases, with 2 bases between. Germline V gives CDR1 MDHEN, CDR2 SYDVKM. The CDR3 has 11 amino acids. CDR3 bases: TGTGCCAGCAGGTCTAACTATGGCTACACCTTC. Translated: CASRSNYGYTF.

The rearrangement links TRBV3-1 to TRBJ2-1, with 11 nucleotides matching TRBD1. V lost 4 bases to trimming and J lost 4 bases; unmatched junction nucleotides: 6. Looked up from germline, CDR1 is LGHDT and CDR2 is YNNKEL (reference sequence). The CDR3 contains 16 residues. CDR3 amino acids: CASSRRTGGPYNEQFF. The CDR3 DNA reads as TGTGCCAGCAGCCGAAGGACAGGGGGCCCTTACAATGAGCAGTTCTTC.

The chain is built from TRBV19 and TRBJ1-1; unclear D gene. CDR1 is LNHDA and CDR2 is SQIVND in the germline V gene (reference sequence). The CDR3 spans 13 residues. Trimming pared 7 bases from V and 5 bases from J, leaving 14 bases between. CDR3 loop: CASTGPRYTEAFF. CDR3 bases: TGTGCCAGTACGGGCCCGCGGTATACTGAAGCTTTCTTT. The whole variable domain, remainder taken from reference TRBV19 and TRBJ1-1, is DGGITQSPKYLFRKEGQNVTLSCEQNLNHDAMYWYRQDPGQGLRLIYYSQIVNDFQKGDIAEGYSVSREKKESFPLTVTSAQKNPTAFYLCASTGPRYTEAFFGQGTRLTVV.

This sequence joins TRBV29-1 and TRBJ1-4; no reliable D call. This CDR3 comprises 13 residues. The V and J ends lost 4 bases and 3 bases respectively, with 9 bases between them. Germline CDR1 reads SQVTM; CDR2 reads ANQGSEA. The CDR3 sequence is CSVGLGSNEKLFF. As DNA, the CDR3 is TGCAGCGTTGGTCTGGGATCTAATGAAAAACTGTTTTTT.

The V call is TRBV19, the J call TRBJ2-1; 9 nucleotides match TRBD2. V was pared by 6 bases and J by 1 base, with 19 bases of the junction left unmatched. There are 20 residues in the CDR3. Per germline, CDR1 LNHDA and CDR2 SQIVND (reference sequence). The chain's CDR3 is CASSQWRGASGIRSYNEQFF. CDR3 bases: TGTGCCAGTAGCCAATGGCGAGGAGCTAGCGGGATCAGGTCCTACAATGAGCAGTTCTTC.

V gene TRBV3-1 combines with J gene TRBJ2-7, with D unresolved. The germline V and J ends were trimmed by 3 bases and 7 bases, with 13 bases remaining between them. The CDR3 extends over 13 amino acids. From germline, CDR1 is LGHDT and CDR2 YNNKEL (reference sequence). The CDR3 is CASSQTRPREQYF. In DNA, the CDR3 is TGTGCCAGCAGCCAGACCCGACCAAGGGAGCAGTACTTC.

The J gene is TRBJ2-7, the V gene TRBV3-1; possibly TRBD2 for D (6 bases). The CDR3 contains 16 residues. The germline V gene has CDR1 LGHDT and CDR2 YNNKEL (reference sequence). The V and J ends lost 1 base and 1 base respectively, with 14 bases between them. CDR3 sequence (DNA): TGTGCCAGCAGCCAAGGTCACGGGGCGGGATCCTACGAGCAGTACTTC. It specifies CASSQGHGAGSYEQYF.

The CDR3 DNA follows: TGTGCCAGCAGTTTGTTTCAGGGACAGGGCAGCGACGAGCAGTACTTC. Its protein product is CASSLFQGQGSDEQYF. The chain uses TRBV12-3 or TRBV12-4 and TRBJ2-7, with TRBD1 identical over 9 bases. This CDR3 is built from 16 residues. The ends lost 3 bases at V and 5 bases at J; junction bases unmatched: 11.

This chain links TRBV15 with TRBJ2-1, with D possibly TRBD1 on 6 matching bases. The germline V and J ends were trimmed by 0 bases and 12 bases, with 24 bases remaining between them. Per the germline V gene, CDR1 is LNHNV and CDR2 is YYDKDF (reference sequence). This CDR3 is built from 17 residues. CDR3 sequence reads: CATSRDSFGAGAFGQFF. In nucleotides, the CDR3 is TGTGCCACCAGCAGAGATTCGTTTGGAGCAGGGGCGTTCGGGCAGTTCTTC.

V gene TRBV5-1 combines with J gene TRBJ2-1, with a tentative D call TRBD2 (5 bases). The CDR3 has 16 amino acids. The V gene's germline CDR1 is SGHRS and CDR2 YFSETQ. V was shortened by 0 bases and J by 0 bases, with 10 bases between the two germline ends. As DNA, the CDR3 is TGCGCCAGCAGCTTGGGAGGGTCGAGCTCCTACAATGAGCAGTTCTTC. Residues: CASSLGGSSSYNEQFF.